The 9 T cell receptor beta chains given below trace back to one sample, sequenced in a study of regulatory T cells in long-lasting Graves disease. Time point in this sample: newly diagnosed GD, antithyroid drugs for less than 3 months. The TCR library was made from RNA that had been extracted from PBMCs in TRIzol. TCR beta libraries were built with iRepertoire HTBI primers and Arm-PCR of CDR3 regions. TCRdb itself ran the multiplex PCR reads through MiXCR, one entry per CDR3 protein. The data hold hundreds of thousands of distinct CDR3 sequences, with roughly 13% observed a single time. The same data also went into a second study, on T cells in Graves' hyperthyroidism and ophthalmopathy.

This material consisted of peripheral blood mononuclear cells (PBMCs), taken at new diagnosis, from a patient treated with antithyroid drugs. Every receptor here comes from a man aged 30-40 years with Graves disease.

With respect to this clonotype: The junction departs from germline at one end; a sequencing error may be responsible. The chain carries TRBV11-2 and TRBJ1-2, with D perhaps matching TRBD1 (5 bases). The CDR3 is 14 amino acids. The V gene's germline CDR1 is SGHAT and CDR2 FQNNGV. The CDR3: CASSLDGGDYGYTF. The CDR3 DNA is TGTGCCAGCAGCCTAGACGGGGGAGACTATGGCTACACCTTC. The full variable domain, its missing parts supplied by reference TRBV11-2 and TRBJ1-2, is EAGVAQSPRYKIIEKRQSVAFWCNPISGHATLYWYQQILGQGPKLLIQFQNNGVVDDSQLPKDRFSAERLKGVDSTLKIQPAKLEDSAVYLCASSLDGGDYGYTFGSGTRLTVV.

This rearrangement joins TRBV20-1 to TRBJ1-2; D remains ambiguous. The V end was cut by 3 bases, the J end by 8 bases, with 16 bases between. This CDR3 has 13 residues. Germline V gene lookup returns CDR1 DFQATT and CDR2 SNEGSKA (reference sequence). CDR3 in amino acids: CSARFQVTPGYTF. The CDR3 DNA follows: TGCAGTGCTAGGTTTCAGGTGACACCCGGCTACACCTTC.

This clonotype was observed many times. V is TRBV10-2 and J is TRBJ1-2, with D possibly TRBD1 on 5 matching bases. Germline lookup yields CDR1 WSHSY and CDR2 SAAADI. V was shortened by 4 bases and J by 8 bases, with 14 bases between the two germline ends. This CDR3 contains 13 residues. The CDR3 bases are TGCGCCAGCAGTGGGGGCAGGGTTGGCGGCTACACCTTC. It encodes CASSGGRVGGYTF.

The rearrangement links TRBV18 to TRBJ1-2; D is ambiguous. This CDR3 region has 17 residues. Germline CDR1 is KGHSH and CDR2 is LQKENI. Deletions cut 0 bases from V and 2 bases from J, with 16 bases between. The CDR3 protein is CASSPPLTSWKNYGYTF. In nucleotides, the CDR3 is TGTGCCAGCTCACCACCGTTGACGTCGTGGAAGAACTATGGCTACACCTTC.

This clonotype was counted at least ten times. The chain employs TRBV27 and TRBJ1-1, with D tentatively TRBD1 (6 bases). CDR1 and CDR2 from the germline V gene are MNHEY and SMNVEV (reference sequence). The CDR3 covers 13 residues. Trimming took 6 bases from V and 1 from J, leaving 9 bases between them. The CDR3 DNA is TGTGCCAGCAGCGGACAGTCGAACACTGAAGCTTTCTTT. Translating gives CASSGQSNTEAFF.

V and J are TRBV5-4 and TRBJ1-4; no definite D call. The CDR3 covers 14 residues. Trimming pared 3 bases from V and 5 bases from J, leaving 11 bases between. Germline-derived CDR1 and CDR2 are SGHNT and YYREEE (reference sequence). The CDR3 protein is CASSSPGENEKLFF. Here the CDR3 DNA reads TGTGCCAGCAGCTCCCCCGGTGAAAATGAAAAACTGTTTTTT.

This clonotype was counted only a few times. The chain carries TRBV6-2 or TRBV6-3 and TRBJ1-2; 9 bases line up with TRBD1. Germline assignment: CDR1 MNHEY and CDR2 SVGEGT. Germline trimming cut 2 bases from V and 8 bases from J; bases unmatched to any gene: 0. This CDR3 contains 12 residues. CDR3 sequence (DNA): TGTGCCAGCAGTTACGGACAGGGGGGCTACACCTTC. Translation gives CASSYGQGGYTF.

This clonotype was found many times. The V and J genes are TRBV11-2 and TRBJ2-1, with TRBD1 matching over 7 bases. V lost 5 bases, J lost 2 bases, and 6 bases stayed unmatched. The germline gives CDR1 SGHAT, CDR2 FQNNGV. This CDR3 is 15 amino acids long. The CDR3 is CASSLRQGTYNEQFF. The CDR3 coding sequence is TGTGCCAGCAGCCTCCGACAGGGAACCTACAATGAGCAGTTCTTC.

In regard to this clonotype: This may arise from a read error, as a much more abundant clone is one base away. CDR3 residues: CASSFLAGGPTGYSF. CDR3 DNA sequence: TGCGCCAGCAGCTTCCTGGCAGGGGGCCCGACTGGCTACTCCTTC. The chain combines TRBV5-1 with TRBJ1-2, with 8 bases matching TRBD1. The CDR3 loop spans 15 amino acids. Germline CDR1 is SGHRS and CDR2 is YFSETQ.